This TCR beta chain was profiled in a study of blood T cell repertoires in COVID-19 (dated by TCRdb to 2020 to 2022). About the study as a whole: The collaborator samples originated in the United States, Italy and Spain and spanned the acute and convalescent phases of COVID-19. The material from the prospective study consisted of cDNA or gDNA derived from T cells, B-cell-depleted T cells, or PBMCs. The dataset comprised deeply sampled blood TCRbeta repertoires from subjects exposed to, actively infected with, or recovered from COVID-19. A freely available public database, intended as a resource for researchers studying the immune response to SARS-CoV-2, is where the repertoires were released. The samples were drawn from the first 160 participants of the ongoing ImmuneRACE study and from 1,254 subjects provided by 6 global collaborators. The sample metadata nearly always contained a de-identified subject ID, COVID-19 status, age in years and sex. Where available, HLA class I and class II types were taken from metadata supplied by the sample provider and were not determined by assay-based typing. General study outcomes and caveats: The amount of clinical and demographic metadata varied by source and participant and was provided uncurated.

V gives up 2 bases and J gives up 2 bases, and the segment between their germline ends measures 12 bases. The CDR1 and CDR2 encoded by the germline V gene are MNHEY and SVGAGI. Counted from cysteine to phenylalanine, this CDR3 has 15 amino acids. The entry retains the CDR3 DNA only, 45 bases that are in frame from base 1. Participants in the prospective study were aged about 18 to 90 years, lived in under 30 United States geographic areas, and enrolled through a virtual design. Cohort assignment in the prospective study relied on participant-reported clinical history from a screening survey and a study questionnaire. Recovered participants in ImmuneRACE Cohort 3 were defined as having two consecutive negative NP/OP PCR tests, clearance from a healthcare professional, or resolution of symptoms. In the prospective study, whole blood, serum and a nasopharyngeal or oropharyngeal swab were collected from each participant by mobile phlebotomists. Over a roughly two-month period, participants in the prospective study had the option of providing additional blood draws and questionnaires. Prospective study blood samples were shipped either frozen or at room temperature before DNA extraction.

TCRbeta CDR3 regions were amplified from genomic DNA using the immunoSEQ Assay, a bias-controlled multiplex PCR. From the authors' description of their analysis: Within the assay, amplification of reference gene primers was used to estimate how many nucleated cells each sample contained. To quantify the absolute abundance of each unique TCRbeta CDR3 rearrangement, sequence reads were collapsed and filtered. For each sample, productive Simpson clonality was calculated by taking the square root of Simpson's diversity index across productive rearrangements. As stored in TCRdb, this immuneACCESS dataset retains in-frame rearrangements with V and J assigned. A fraction of the clones does not appear; measured against another copy, unresolved V genes explain less than half of the discrepancy, and the remainder lacks a known reason. Clone size and the V and J calls come from that table; the DNA yielded D and trimming. Counted in this sample were some 250,000 clones; approximately 85% of them appeared once. Of the sample, around 2% falls within the top ten clones.

As for this clone: Its cognate antigen has yet to be identified. No clone much larger than this one lies a single base away; base qualities are absent.

Sequenced input: PBMCs or T cells enriched from blood (not recorded which). The chain is made from TRBV6-5 and TRBJ1-2, with an unclear D gene assignment. The TCR sequence derives from a woman in her 50s who had recovered from COVID-19. The sequenced DNA: TGTGCCAGCAGTTACGGCGGGCGACTGAACTATGGCTACACCTTC. This gives the protein CASSYGGRLNYGYTF.